This entry describes one T cell receptor (beta chain). Its antigen is currently unknown. The data were obtained in a study of shared clonotypes between healthy human individuals. Findings and caveats of the study: Depth of sequencing was expected to influence donor clonotype sharing.

Naive CD8 isolation took CD45RO-negative cells positively selected for CCR7 and excluded terminally differentiated effector memory CD45RA+ cells. Here immunoSEQ multiplex PCR was the method, and the copy in TCRdb shows in-frame clones only, minus some. The data hold about 2.2 million clones, with 90% to 95% observed a single time. The CDR3 has 16 residues. Germline loops: CDR1 SNHLY, CDR2 FYNNEI. V shed 4 bases, J shed 5 bases, and the junction held 9 bases outside the gene matches. The chain employs TRBV2 and TRBJ2-1; 9 bases align to TRBD2. What was sequenced was naive CD8+ T cells from PBMCs. The receptor was derived from a man aged 18 to 30 in good health. Some clones in this sample may be carry-over from other donors' samples. CDR3 sequence: CASSGRLADRNNEQFF. The CDR3 DNA follows: TGTGCCAGCAGTGGTAGACTAGCGGACCGGAACAATGAGCAGTTCTTC. Supplemented by reference TRBV2 and TRBJ2-1, the full variable domain reads EPEVTQTPSHQVTQMGQEVILRCVPISNHLYFYWYRQILGQKVEFLVSFYNNEISEKSEIFDDQFSVERPDGSNFTLKIRSTKLEDSAMYFCASSGRLADRNNEQFFGPGTRLTVL.